The 13 T cell receptor beta chains listed next were all sequenced from one sample in a study of T-cell reconstitution after alpha-beta-depleted transplantation in children. It was with unique molecular identifiers that the TCRbeta library was prepared. TCRdb reprocessed the PCR reads via MiXCR and lists one record per CDR3 protein. The data contain 70,000 to 95,000 distinct CDR3 sequences, less than 20% of them singletons. The source was PBMCs, mostly from graft donor cells, collected 360 days after TCRalphabeta/CD19-depleted stem cell transplant. These receptor sequences come from a male patient aged 2-15 years who had a stem cell transplant for acute lymphoblastic leukemia, so the T cells may come from the graft donor.

This clonotype occurred a few times. The chain combines TRBV5-5 with TRBJ2-3, with 8 bases matching TRBD2. Germline CDR1 and CDR2: SGHKS and YYEKEE (reference sequence). The length of the CDR3 is 16 residues. J lost 1 base, V lost 1 base, and 5 bases had no gene match. The CDR3 loop is CASSLSVAGRTDTQYF. DNA of the CDR3: TGTGCCAGCAGCTTGTCTGTAGCGGGGCGCACAGATACGCAGTATTTT.

This clonotype was counted a few times. V gene TRBV18 combines with J gene TRBJ2-7; possible D gene TRBD1, 5 bases. The CDR3 sequence is 14 residues long. The germline V and J ends were trimmed by 8 bases and 1 base, with 15 bases remaining between them. Per the germline V gene, CDR1 is KGHSH and CDR2 is LQKENI. The DNA of the CDR3 is TGTGCCAGCCTCGACAGTTCTTCTTCCTACGAGCAGTACTTC. This codes for CASLDSSSSYEQYF.

This chain connects TRBV2 to TRBJ1-4; weak D call: TRBD1 (5 bases). V dropped 8 bases and J dropped 12 bases, with 19 bases sitting between them. Germline V lookup: CDR1 SNHLY, CDR2 FYNNEI. The CDR3 sequence is 13 residues long. This CDR3 is CASSAGALEELFF. For the CDR3, the DNA is TGTGCCAGCTCCGCTGGGGCACTTGAGGAACTGTTTTTT. The full variable domain, rest sourced from reference TRBV2 and TRBJ1-4, is EPEVTQTPSHQVTQMGQEVILRCVPISNHLYFYWYRQILGQKVEFLVSFYNNEISEKSEIFDDQFSVERPDGSNFTLKIRSTKLEDSAMYFCASSAGALEELFFGSGTQLSVL.

This clonotype has more than one count but fewer than ten. The J gene is TRBJ2-1, the V gene TRBV12-3 or TRBV12-4; D may be TRBD2 (6 bases). The CDR3 has 12 amino acids. V was shortened by 5 bases and J by 8 bases, with 10 bases between the two germline ends. CDR3 residues: CASSLRGDEQFF. The CDR3 DNA is TGTGCCAGCAGTCTCCGCGGGGATGAGCAGTTCTTC.

The chain carries TRBV4-1 and TRBJ2-5; TRBD2 matches 10 bases. The CDR3 is made up of 16 amino acids. The germline CDR1 and CDR2 sequences are MGHRA and YSYEKL. V trimming: 4 bases; J trimming: 1 base; junction bases outside the gene matches: 6. CDR3 loop: CASSPTSGIPQETQYF. The CDR3 DNA reads TGCGCCAGCAGCCCAACTAGCGGGATACCCCAAGAGACCCAGTACTTC.

The rearrangement links TRBV3-1 to TRBJ1-2; the D gene is possibly TRBD1 (6 bases). Germline V lookup: CDR1 LGHDT, CDR2 YNNKEL (reference sequence). V gave up 3 bases and J gave up 0 bases, with 14 bases separating them. The CDR3 runs 16 residues. The CDR3 loop is CASSQVGGRTNYGYTF. Here the CDR3 DNA reads TGTGCCAGCAGCCAGGTGGGGGGGCGTACTAACTATGGCTACACCTTC.

This clonotype has ten or more counts. The chain combines TRBV12-3 or TRBV12-4 with TRBJ2-2; a weak D match, TRBD1 (6 bases). The V and J ends lost 3 bases and 4 bases respectively, with 9 bases between them. This CDR3 is 14 amino acids long. The CDR3 spells CASSFWGLTGELFF. CDR3 nucleotides: TGTGCCAGCAGTTTTTGGGGGCTCACCGGGGAGCTGTTTTTT.

The chain has TRBV5-1 and TRBJ2-7; 7 bases align to TRBD2. Germline CDR1 and CDR2: SGHRS and YFSETQ. The CDR3 is 18 residues long. Trimming at V came to 0 bases and at J to 3 bases, leaving 15 bases not matched to a gene. Here the CDR3 DNA reads TGCGCCAGCAGCTTGGGGAGACCTGGGGGGGATACCTTCTACGAGCAGTACTTC. Its protein is CASSLGRPGGDTFYEQYF.

This chain joins TRBV7-9 and TRBJ2-1; 10 bases line up with TRBD2. The V and J ends lost 1 base and 9 bases, in that order; junction bases with no gene match: 6. The CDR3 has 15 residues. Germline CDR1 SEHNR, CDR2 FQNEAQ (reference sequence). This CDR3 reads CASSLEGSGRFEQFF. The CDR3 nucleotides are TGTGCCAGCAGCTTAGAGGGTAGCGGGAGGTTTGAGCAGTTCTTC. Together with reference TRBV7-9 and TRBJ2-1, the CDR3 gives the full variable domain: DTGVSQNPRHKITKRGQNVTFRCDPISEHNRLYWYRQTLGQGPEFLTYFQNEAQLEKSRLLSDRFSAERPKGSFSTLEIQRTEQGDSAMYLCASSLEGSGRFEQFFGPGTRLTVL.

The rearrangement uses TRBV6-2 or TRBV6-3 and TRBJ2-7, with TRBD2 matching over 14 bases. Germline trimming cut 6 bases from V and 3 bases from J; bases unmatched to any gene: 13. Germline V gene sequence: CDR1 MNHEY, CDR2 SVGEGT. CDR3 length: 18 amino acids. In DNA, the CDR3 is TGTGCCAGCAGACGGACTAGCGGGAGGACCTTAAACCGCTACGAGCAGTACTTC. Encoded protein: CASRRTSGRTLNRYEQYF.

This clonotype has a handful of counts. The CDR3 region has the DNA TGTGCCAGCAGCTTAGGAGTGGGAGGCACAGATACGCAGTATTTT. Translating it yields CASSLGVGGTDTQYF. The chain has TRBV11-2 and TRBJ2-3, with a tentative D call TRBD2 (5 bases). Germline-derived CDR1 and CDR2 are SGHAT and FQNNGV. There are 15 residues in the CDR3. V lost 1 base and J 1 base, leaving 9 bases between the germline ends.

This clonotype was recorded a few times. This chain links TRBV12-3 or TRBV12-4 with TRBJ2-1, with 11 bases fitting TRBD2. After removal of 2 bases from V and 9 bases from J, the junction contained 6 bases not matched to a gene. CDR3 size: 15 residues. In DNA form, the CDR3 reads TGTGCCAGCAGTTTACAACTAGCGGGAGTTAGTGAGCAGTTCTTC. Protein: CASSLQLAGVSEQFF.

This rearrangement joins TRBV5-1 to TRBJ2-3; 13 positions agree with TRBD2. The CDR3 loop spans 20 amino acids. Germline V gives CDR1 SGHRS, CDR2 YFSETQ. J was trimmed by 2 bases and V by 0 bases; bases with no gene match: 12. This CDR3 is CASSLDGGLAGSSYTDTQYF. The CDR3 DNA sequence: TGCGCCAGCAGCTTGGACGGGGGACTAGCGGGATCCTCCTACACAGATACGCAGTATTTT.